The sequence of this TCR beta chain was determined in a study of cytomegalovirus exposure and HLA in healthy donors. Study outcomes and limitations: A later analysis linked 15,000 to 20,000 TCR beta sequences to HLA alleles at 0.05 false discovery rate. TCR beta chains associated with HLA were, in a later analysis, more clonally expanded than equally common others. Earlier analysis looked at TCR beta V segments, and most were productive about 90% or about 30% of the time.

This clone was counted once. Its antigen is unknown. Trimming took 0 bases from V and 7 from J, leaving 12 bases between them. The CDR3 totals 13 residues. In germline, CDR1 is GTSNPN, CDR2 SVGIG (reference sequence). The PCR ran on 60 Vbeta and 13 Jbeta primers. This table comes from immunoSEQ multiplex PCR, and its TCRdb copy is limited to in-frame clones, with some not included. The data show 150,000 or so clones, 70% to 80% seen once. The rearrangement joins TRBV30 to TRBJ1-1, with D unresolved. Sequenced input: PBMCs. The TCR sequence derives from a female donor in good health and CMV-seronegative. The CDR3 loop reads CAWSVTPSGEAFF. In nucleotides, the CDR3 is TGTGCCTGGAGTGTAACTCCGTCAGGTGAAGCTTTCTTT.